The rows below give T cell receptor beta chains drawn from one sample of a study of CD8+CD57+ T cells in acquired aplastic anemia. TCRdb called the reads again in MiXCR, with one record for every CDR3 protein. The sample has 42,000 or so distinct CDR3 sequences; about 70% are singletons. Specimen: sorted CD4+, CD8+, or CD8+CD57+ T cells (not recorded which) from PBMCs. The source of these receptors is a human donor in good health, serving as a control. Both conserved end residues are part of each CDR3. The D gene is left open where the match is weak. Expanded clones are given a class, and other clones once, few, many or no size at all.

>TRBJ2-7|TRBV19|TRBD1|.
TGTGCCAGTAGTTTAGCGACAGGGGCGTCCTACGAGCAGTACTTC
CASSLATGASYEQYF
>TRBJ1-1|TRBV7-2|.|few
TGTGCCAGCAGCTTAGAGGTTAACACTGAAGCTTTCTTT
CASSLEVNTEAFF
>TRBJ2-1|TRBV7-2|.|.
TGTGCCAGCAGCTTATTTGCCGGGGAGCCGCAGTTCTTC
CASSLFAGEPQFF
>TRBJ2-7|TRBV7-9|.|.
TGTGCCAGCAGCTTCACAGGGCGGGACGAGCAGTACTTC
CASSFTGRDEQYF
>TRBJ2-3|TRBV7-7|.|.
TGTGCCAGCAGCTCAGGTGTTACAGATACGCAGTATTTT
CASSSGVTDTQYF
>TRBJ1-2|TRBV11-2|TRBD1|many
TGTGCCAGCAGCCGGAGGGACAGGGGATTCGAGAACTATGGCTACACCTTC
CASSRRDRGFENYGYTF
>TRBJ2-5|TRBV10-3|TRBD1|.
TGTGCCTCGTCCGGGACAGAAGAGACCCAGTACTTC
CASSGTEETQYF
>TRBJ2-1|TRBV7-7|TRBD1|.
TGTGCTAGCAGCTTAGGACAGGGGGGCAACAATGAGCAGTTCTTC
CASSLGQGGNNEQFF
>TRBJ1-1|TRBV2|.|.
TGTGCCAGCAGTGCCGGCATGAACACTGAAGCTTTCTTT
CASSAGMNTEAFF
>TRBJ2-1|TRBV5-4|TRBD2|.
TGTGCCAGCAGCTTGAGACTAGCGGGGTACGTTTTTGTTTACAATGAGCAGTTCTTC
CASSLRLAGYVFVYNEQFF
>TRBJ1-5|TRBV25-1|TRBD1|few
TGTGCCAGCACGGGAGGGGGCGGCAATCAGCCCCAGCATTTT
CASTGGGGNQPQHF
>TRBJ1-5|TRBV10-3|TRBD1|once
TGTGCCATCAGTGCCGGACAGGAACGTCAGCCCCAGCATTTT
CAISAGQERQPQHF
>TRBJ2-5|TRBV20-1|.|once
TGCAGTGCTAGAGATCCCACCCGGCCCCAAGAGACCCAGTACTTC
CSARDPTRPQETQYF
>TRBJ2-7|TRBV7-6|TRBD2|.
TGTGCCAGCAGCATTGGGACTAGCGGTGCCTACGAGCAGTACTTC
CASSIGTSGAYEQYF
>TRBJ1-2|TRBV20-1|.|.
TGCAGTGCTAGACCACCAGAGCTAGATGGCTACACCTTC
CSARPPELDGYTF
>TRBJ1-1|TRBV10-3|.|once
TGTGCCACCTTGGGGCAGGGACAGAACACTGAAGCTTTCTTT
CATLGQGQNTEAFF
>TRBJ1-2|TRBV10-3|TRBD1|.
TGTGCCATCAGTGCAGGGGGCGGCTACACCTTC
CAISAGGGYTF
>TRBJ1-1|TRBV5-5|.|once
TGTGCCAGCAGCTTCTTAGGTGCTTCCGAAGCTTTCTTT
CASSFLGASEAFF
>TRBJ2-1|TRBV7-8|TRBD2|many
TGTGCCAGCAGCTCAGAAGGACTAGCGGGGGAGCAGTTCTTC
CASSSEGLAGEQFF
>TRBJ1-1|TRBV10-3|.|.
TGTGCCATCAGTGATCAGACAGAGGCTTTCTTT
CAISDQTEAFF
>TRBJ2-7|TRBV24-1|.|.
TGTGCCACCAGCCCCGGCGTGAACCCCTGGGAGCAGTACTTC
CATSPGVNPWEQYF
>TRBJ1-6|TRBV7-8|.|many
TGTGCCAGCAGCTTTAAACCGAGCTCCTATAATTCACCCCTCCACTTT
CASSFKPSSYNSPLHF
>TRBJ1-2|TRBV7-3|.|.
TGTGCCAGCAGCGACCGGGACGGACCTATGGATGGCTACACCTTC
CASSDRDGPMDGYTF
>TRBJ1-2|TRBV9|.|medium-sized
TGTGCCAGCAGCGCCAGGGAGAGCTATGGCTACACCTTC
CASSARESYGYTF
>TRBJ2-7|TRBV30|.|many
TGTGCCTGGAGTTGGGGCAGCTCCTACGAGCAGTACTTC
CAWSWGSSYEQYF
>TRBJ2-6|TRBV7-9|.|.
TGTGCCAGCAGCCCCCACAACGTCCTGACTTTC
CASSPHNVLTF
>TRBJ2-1|TRBV11-3|.|.
TGTGCCAGCAGCCGATGGGAGCCTTACAATGAGCAGTTCTTC
CASSRWEPYNEQFF
>TRBJ2-7|TRBV7-9|.|.
TGTGCCAGCAGCCAAGGGGGGGCCTACGGGCAGTACTTC
CASSQGGAYGQYF
>TRBJ2-1|TRBV29-1|.|.
TGCAGCGTTACCCTCCGACAGGGGAGGGGGCACAATGAGCAGTTCTTC
CSVTLRQGRGHNEQFF
>TRBJ2-7|TRBV4-1|.|.
TGCGCCAGCAGCCAAGAGGGCAGGGGCTCACGGGGGCAGTACTTC
CASSQEGRGSRGQYF
>TRBJ1-2|TRBV4-3|.|.
TGCGCCAGCAGCCAAGATCTGGGGGACTATGGCTACACCTTC
CASSQDLGDYGYTF
>TRBJ2-6|TRBV15|TRBD1|.
TGTGCCACCAGCAGGGACAGGCAGTCTGGGGCCAACGTCCTGACTTTC
CATSRDRQSGANVLTF
>TRBJ2-7|TRBV6-1|.|.
TGTGCCAGCACTATCGGATACGAGCAGTACTTC
CASTIGYEQYF
>TRBJ1-2|TRBV5-1|.|.
TGCGCCAGCAGCCCCGGACAGCTTACCTATGGCTACACCTTC
CASSPGQLTYGYTF
>TRBJ1-6|TRBV7-8|.|.
TGTGCCAGCAGCTCCGCAGGCGGGAGTGCACCCCTCCACTTT
CASSSAGGSAPLHF
>TRBJ1-1|TRBV20-1|.|.
TGCAGCGTTGACAGAGGCACTGAAGCTTTCTTT
CSVDRGTEAFF
>TRBJ2-6|TRBV4-3|TRBD1|.
TGCGCCAGCAGCGGATCGACAGGGCTCTCTGGGGCCAACGTCCTGACTTTC
CASSGSTGLSGANVLTF
>TRBJ2-1|TRBV11-2|TRBD2|.
TGTGCCAGCAGCTTAGTTCGGGCGGGAGGGCTCAATGAGCAGTTCTTC
CASSLVRAGGLNEQFF
>TRBJ2-7|TRBV24-1|.|.
TGTGCCACCCTCGGCGGCGAGCAGTACTTC
CATLGGEQYF
>TRBJ1-2|TRBV20-1|TRBD1|.
TGCAGTGCTATTCGCCCGGGACAGGGAGATCATGGCTACACCTTC
CSAIRPGQGDHGYTF
>TRBJ2-1|TRBV20-1|.|.
TGCAGTGCTAGAATGGTAGCGAGGGGTGAGCAGTTCTTC
CSARMVARGEQFF
>TRBJ2-2|TRBV11-2|.|.
TGTGCCAGCAGCTTTGACATAGGCACCGAGGAGCTGTTTTTT
CASSFDIGTEELFF
>TRBJ2-5|TRBV5-1|TRBD1|.
TGCGCCAGCAGCCTAGACAGGGGGCGCGTTGAGACCCAGTACTTC
CASSLDRGRVETQYF
>TRBJ2-5|TRBV24-1|.|.
TGTGCCACCAGTGATGGGTCTGAGGGACAAGAGACCCAGTACTTC
CATSDGSEGQETQYF
>TRBJ2-7|TRBV3-1|TRBD1|many
TGTGCCAGCAGCCGGGACAGGGCACATGGGAAGTACTTC
CASSRDRAHGKYF
>TRBJ2-1|TRBV10-3|TRBD2|.
TGTGCCATCAGGACAGAAATAATAGCGGGAGGGCCCGGCGAGCAGTTCTTC
CAIRTEIIAGGPGEQFF
>TRBJ1-1|TRBV29-1|.|.
TGCAGCGTTGTACGGACCATGAACACTGAAGCTTTCTTT
CSVVRTMNTEAFF
>TRBJ2-2|TRBV12-3/TRBV12-4|.|.
TGTGCCAGCAGTTTGACGGGGGTTAACACCGGGGAGCTGTTTTTT
CASSLTGVNTGELFF
>TRBJ1-5|TRBV24-1|.|.
TGTGCCAGCAGCCAACAGGGTACCGATCAGCCCCAGCATTTT
CASSQQGTDQPQHF
>TRBJ1-4|TRBV7-2|.|.
TGTGCCAGCAGCTTAGGGGCTTGGGGTGAAAAACTGTTTTTT
CASSLGAWGEKLFF
>TRBJ1-2|TRBV5-1|.|.
TGCGCCAGCAGCCACGGGCAGGGCATCTATGGCTACACCTTC
CASSHGQGIYGYTF
>TRBJ1-2|TRBV6-1|TRBD1|many
TGTGCCAGCAGTGATTCAGGGGGCGGCGAAGTTGGCTACACCTTC
CASSDSGGGEVGYTF
>TRBJ2-7|TRBV29-1|.|once
TGCAGCGCTGCGGGACACGGCTACGAGCAGTACTTC
CSAAGHGYEQYF
>TRBJ1-1|TRBV5-1|.|many
TGCGCCAGCAGCCGGGGCTGGGGAACTGAAGCTTTCTTT
CASSRGWGTEAFF
>TRBJ2-7|TRBV9|.|medium-sized
TGTGCCAGCAGCGTAGCGTCTAGCAGCTACGAGCAGTACTTC
CASSVASSSYEQYF